This T cell receptor (beta chain) was obtained from a study of T cells of healthy individuals. This CDR3 is 16 amino acids long. The ends lost 6 bases at V and 3 bases at J; junction bases unmatched: 11. The germline CDR1 and CDR2 sequences are ENHRY and SYGVKD. TCRdb fed the 5' RACE reads into MiXCR, producing one record per CDR3 protein. This repertoire shows approximately 58,000 distinct CDR3 sequences, 14% to 15% found once; its top ten account for 15% to 20%. The table lists this clonotype with many counts. This chain links TRBV10-3 with TRBJ2-7, with 10 bases that match TRBD1. This sequence was found in a human donor in good health. CDR3 nucleotide sequence: TGTGCCATCAGCGGGGGCTCCGGGACAGGGGACTACGAGCAGTACTTC. Its translation is CAISGGSGTGDYEQYF.